This T cell receptor beta chain appears in the sequencing data of a study of shared clonotypes between healthy human individuals. Points from the study as a whole: Non-shared clonotypes displayed generation probabilities falling below those of clonotypes present in all four donors.

Naive CD8 cells comprised CD45RO-negative, CCR7-positively selected cells, excluding terminally differentiated effector memory CD45RA+ cells. As concerns this clone: The antigen is unknown.

V was clipped by 0 bases and J by 4 bases, with 12 bases between them. CDR1 is SGDLS, CDR2 YYNGEE, per germline. The CDR3 is 15 amino acids. Libraries were prepared by immunoSEQ multiplex PCR; TCRdb keeps only in-frame clonotypes and omits some of them. The sample includes around 2,000,000 clones, roughly 95% of them seen just once. Sequenced sample: naive CD8+ T cells sorted from blood. The TCR originated in a man between 18 and 35 years old in good health. The rearrangement joins TRBV9 to TRBJ2-3; D gene ambiguous. In DNA form, the CDR3 reads TGTGCCAGCAGCGTAGGCACTCTAACTTCAGATACGCAGTATTTT. Its protein is CASSVGTLTSDTQYF.